The entry below describes one TCR beta chain. Its antigen is currently not known. The sample holds no much larger clone one base away, and base qualities are not on file. Measured from the cysteine to the phenylalanine, the CDR3 is 13 residues long. Solely the CDR3 DNA is kept, with 39 bases framed from the first base. After removal of 6 bases from V and 0 bases from J, the junction retains 4 bases not matched to a gene. CDR1 and CDR2, per the germline V gene, are SQVTM and ANQGSEA. The immunoSEQ Assay, a bias-controlled multiplex PCR, was used to amplify TCRbeta CDR3 regions from genomic DNA. Turning to the authors' computational methods: Nucleated cell counts per sample were estimated from amplification of reference gene primers within the assay. To quantify the absolute abundance of each unique TCRbeta CDR3 rearrangement, sequence reads were collapsed and filtered. For each sample, productive Simpson clonality was calculated as the square root of Simpson's diversity index over productive rearrangements. TCRdb carries this immuneACCESS record with in-frame sequences only. Its versions omit some clonotypes, under half of them owing to an unresolved V gene in the studies checked, with the rest unexplained. The DNA was the basis for D and trimming; V, J and clone size are from that table. This sample is represented by roughly 330,000 clones; more than 75% of them were singletons. The top ten hold around 1.5% of the sample.

The collaborating institutions used their own protocols to collect whole blood in K2EDTA tubes. For TCRbeta analysis, collaborator samples were shipped as frozen whole blood, as isolated PBMCs, or as DNA extracted from either sample type. The data belong to a study of blood T cell repertoires in COVID-19 (dated by TCRdb to the early 2020s). General notes on the study: Samples covering the acute and convalescent phases of COVID-19 were provided by collaborators in the United States, Italy and Spain. Nearly every sample came with metadata listing a de-identified subject ID, COVID-19 status, age in years and sex. The prospective study material was composed of cDNA or gDNA derived from T cells, B-cell-depleted T cells, or PBMCs. The repertoires were made available in a free public database intended to serve as a resource for research on the immune response to SARS-CoV-2. The dataset comprised deeply sampled blood TCRbeta repertoires from subjects exposed to, actively infected with, or recovered from COVID-19. Samples were obtained from the ongoing ImmuneRACE study (first 160 participants) and from 1,254 subjects provided by 6 global collaborators. HLA class I and class II types, where available, came from metadata supplied by the sample provider rather than from assay-based typing. The investigation overall reported the following: Clinical and demographic metadata were provided uncurated, with the amount varying by source and participant.

The sample consisted of peripheral blood. The V gene is TRBV29-1 and the J gene is TRBJ1-1; 7 of the junction bases match TRBD1. The clonotype originates from a woman aged 45-65 years with acute or convalescent COVID-19. This receptor has the CDR3 CSVQGVMNTEAFF. The nucleotide sequence reads as follows: TGCAGCGTCCAGGGGGTTATGAACACTGAAGCTTTCTTT.